This T cell receptor (beta chain) emerged from a study of shared clonotypes between healthy human individuals. Details on this clone: Other DNA sequences from this sample encode an identical CDR3 as well.

Samples underwent the assay at deep level. Sorted-subset replicate PCR reactions contained around 220 ng DNA, corresponding to approximately 30,000 T cell genomes. Profiling relied on immunoSEQ multiplex PCR, and the TCRdb table lists in-frame clones only, not all of them. The profile covers some 2,400,000 clones, with nearly 97% appearing a single time and 0.13% taken by the ten largest. There were no recent acute infections or vaccinations among the donors, who were healthy HIV-negative adults. There are 14 residues in the CDR3. V lost 3 bases and J 10 bases, leaving 13 bases between the germline ends. In germline, CDR1 is LNHDA, CDR2 SQIVND (reference sequence).

Sample: naive CD4+ T cells sorted from blood. Noted subset: CD45RA+ positively selected. The receptor comes from a man aged 18 to 29 in good health. The V gene is TRBV19, the J gene TRBJ1-6; D might be TRBD1 (5 bases). CDR3 nucleotide sequence: TGTGCCAGTAGTATGGGTAGGGGTCACTCACCCCTCCACTTT. Translation: CASSMGRGHSPLHF.